This T cell receptor (beta chain) was recorded in a study of cytomegalovirus exposure and HLA in healthy donors. Study-wide findings and caveats: For most TCR beta V segments, an earlier analysis put the productive rate at about 87% or about 30% of the time.

As regards this clone: What it binds is not known.

The PCR ran on 60 Vbeta and 13 Jbeta primers. Measured with immunoSEQ multiplex PCR; TCRdb has only the in-frame clones, and not every one. Of under 55,000 clones listed, about three quarters are singletons. The CDR3 length is 16 residues. Germline values: CDR1 SGHNT, CDR2 YYREEE (reference sequence). V shed 1 base, J shed 5 bases, and the junction held 11 bases outside the gene matches. Sequencing was carried out using PBMCs. The genes are TRBV5-4 and TRBJ2-5, with 7 bases matching TRBD2. The clonotype originates from a man aged 18 to 29 in good health and CMV-seronegative. DNA for the CDR3: TGTGCCAGCAGCTTGATGACAGCGGGACCTTTGGAGACCCAGTACTTC. It codes for CASSLMTAGPLETQYF.